Below are 27 T cell receptor beta chains sequenced from a single sample in a study of response to subunit inactivated influenza vaccine. TCRdb called the RT-PCR reads again in MiXCR, with one record for every CDR3 protein. This sample carries hundreds of thousands of distinct CDR3 sequences, less than 15% of them seen once, and the ten largest clones take approximately 7.6%. Here the sequenced sample was PBMCs from blood, taken 14 to 15 days before vaccination. These receptors all come from a man aged 50-60 years who received an inactivated influenza vaccine.

This clonotype showed up just a few times. This chain connects TRBV12-3 or TRBV12-4 to TRBJ2-4; 8 bases line up with TRBD2. This CDR3 contains 17 residues. With 6 bases clipped from V and 0 bases from J, the junction kept 10 bases outside the gene matches. The chain's CDR3 is CASSPRSGTIAKNIQYF. As DNA, the CDR3 is TGTGCCAGCAGCCCACGTAGCGGGACGATAGCCAAAAACATTCAGTACTTC.

The CDR3 bases are TGCAGCGTTGACGGAGACTCCAGGTCCTACAATGAGCAGTTCTTC. It yields the protein CSVDGDSRSYNEQFF. The gene calls are TRBV29-1 and TRBJ2-1; D is unresolved. With 3 bases removed from V and 1 base from J, the gap between germline ends came to 13 bases. The CDR3 has 15 amino acids. From germline, CDR1 is SQVTM and CDR2 ANQGSEA.

This clonotype was seen more than once but under ten times. The V and J genes are TRBV5-1 and TRBJ2-1; 14 bases agree with TRBD2. The CDR3 runs to 15 residues. With 4 bases clipped from V and 8 bases from J, the junction kept 5 bases outside the gene matches. From germline, CDR1 is SGHRS and CDR2 YFSETQ. CDR3 in amino acids: CASSAGLAGVYEQFF. CDR3 DNA sequence: TGCGCCAGCAGCGCGGGACTAGCGGGAGTATATGAGCAGTTCTTC.

The V gene is TRBV6-1, the J gene TRBJ2-5; 10 bases map to TRBD1. V was clipped by 6 bases and J by 4 bases; unmatched bases: 20. Germline values: CDR1 MNHNS, CDR2 SASEGT. The CDR3 is 19 residues long. The CDR3 nucleotides are TGTGCCAGCAGCCGGAGGACAGGGGGTTTTTCCAGTGCGGGAGAGACCCAGTACTTC. Translated, it gives CASSRRTGGFSSAGETQYF.

This clonotype occurred many times. V usage is TRBV6-2 or TRBV6-3 and J usage is TRBJ2-1; 8 bases agree with TRBD1. With V trimmed by 2 bases and J by 3 bases, 3 bases remained unmatched. This CDR3 has 15 residues. Germline CDR1 MNHEY, CDR2 SVGEGT. The CDR3 region has the DNA TGTGCCAGCAGTTACGGACAGGGCCTCTACAATGAGCAGTTCTTC. Translating it yields CASSYGQGLYNEQFF.

This clonotype was detected a few times. This sequence joins TRBV12-3 or TRBV12-4 and TRBJ2-7, with 11 bases that match TRBD1. Trimming took 7 bases from V and 5 from J; bases not matched to a gene: 10. This CDR3 has 15 amino acids. CDR3 protein: CASILGQGAINEQYF. In DNA form, the CDR3 reads TGTGCCAGCATCCTAGGACAGGGGGCTATCAACGAGCAGTACTTC.

This clonotype was recorded many times. This rearrangement joins TRBV6-5 to TRBJ2-7; TRBD1 matches at 7 bases. Per germline, CDR1 MNHEY and CDR2 SVGAGI. The CDR3 loop spans 14 amino acids. V trimming: 2 bases; J trimming: 1 base; junction bases outside the gene matches: 2. The CDR3 spells CASSYETGSYEQYF. CDR3 sequence (DNA): TGTGCCAGCAGTTACGAGACAGGGTCCTACGAGCAGTACTTC.

This clonotype was seen more than once but under ten times. This sequence joins TRBV6-2 or TRBV6-3 and TRBJ2-7; possibly TRBD1 or TRBD2 for D (5 bases each). Trimming took 2 bases from V and 3 from J, leaving 14 bases between them. This CDR3 region has 15 residues. Germline CDR1 MNHEY, CDR2 SVGEGT. CDR3 DNA: TGTGCCAGCAGTTACGAGGGGCTCAACTACTACGAGCAGTACTTC. This translates into CASSYEGLNYYEQYF.

This chain links TRBV2 with TRBJ2-7; D is ambiguous. There are 12 residues in the CDR3. Trimming took 1 base from V and 6 from J, leaving 7 bases between them. Germline-derived CDR1 and CDR2 are SNHLY and FYNNEI. The CDR3 here is CASSEGASEQYF. The DNA of the CDR3 is TGTGCCAGCAGTGAAGGTGCGTCCGAGCAGTACTTC.

DNA of the CDR3: TGTGCCACGGAGGACCCGGACGAAGGCAAAAACATTCAGTACTTC. Amino acid sequence: CATEDPDEGKNIQYF. J is TRBJ2-4 and V is TRBV10-3; D might be TRBD2 (5 bases). The V and J ends lost 10 bases and 3 bases respectively, with 19 bases between them. This CDR3 spans 15 amino acids. Germline CDR1 and CDR2: ENHRY and SYGVKD.

The chain links TRBV27 to TRBJ2-2; 9 bases match TRBD2. The germline V gene encodes CDR1 MNHEY and CDR2 SMNVEV (reference sequence). V was pared by 5 bases and J by 0 bases, with 10 bases of the junction left unmatched. This CDR3 has 18 amino acids. CDR3 DNA: TGTGCCAGCAGTCGCAGGTTTGCTAGCGGGGCGAACACCGGGGAGCTGTTTTTT. Translated: CASSRRFASGANTGELFF.

The chain links TRBV6-1 to TRBJ2-3; 9 bases align to TRBD2. The CDR3 runs to 14 residues. Germline CDR1 MNHNS, CDR2 SASEGT. V lost 10 bases to trimming and J lost 2 bases; unmatched junction nucleotides: 7. The CDR3 nucleotides read TGTGCCATCCACCGCGGGGGGGCCACAGATACGCAGTATTTT. Translation: CAIHRGGATDTQYF.

This clonotype was observed many times. The chain employs TRBV5-1 and TRBJ1-1; D gene ambiguous. There are 16 residues in the CDR3. V gave up 1 base and J gave up 0 bases, with 13 bases separating them. Germline CDR1 and CDR2: SGHRS and YFSETQ. CDR3: CASSLFVANLNTEAFF. The DNA for the CDR3 is TGCGCCAGCAGCTTGTTTGTCGCCAACCTGAACACTGAAGCTTTCTTT.

CDR3 residues: CASRQTRGGLRRLQETQYF. In DNA form, the CDR3 reads TGTGCCAGCAGGCAAACCAGGGGAGGACTCAGACGACTGCAAGAGACCCAGTACTTC. The gene calls are TRBV6-2 or TRBV6-3 and TRBJ2-5; either TRBD1 or TRBD2 may fit D (6 bases each). The CDR3 is made up of 19 amino acids. V was clipped by 6 bases and J by 2 bases, with 28 bases between them. CDR1 MNHEY and CDR2 SVGEGT come from the germline V gene.

The V call is TRBV20-1, the J call TRBJ2-7, with 8 positions matching TRBD2. The CDR3 runs 15 residues. V was pared by 5 bases and J by 3 bases, with 12 bases of the junction left unmatched. Germline loops: CDR1 DFQATT, CDR2 SNEGSKA (reference sequence). The CDR3 is CSASSGLARSYEQYF. CDR3 bases: TGCAGTGCTTCCTCCGGACTAGCTAGGAGCTACGAGCAGTACTTC.

This clonotype was counted between two and nine times. This chain links TRBV6-2 or TRBV6-3 with TRBJ2-3; possible D gene TRBD2, 5 bases. V lost 0 bases and J 4 bases, leaving 20 bases between the germline ends. CDR1 and CDR2 (germline): MNHEY, SVGEGT. CDR3 size: 18 residues. CDR3 region: CASSYSKVFSVDPDTQYF. CDR3 sequence (DNA): TGTGCCAGCAGTTACTCGAAGGTTTTTAGCGTTGACCCAGATACGCAGTATTTT.

This clonotype was counted between two and nine times. The CDR3 DNA is TGCGCCAGCACCCCAGGGGAGGGGTATGGCTACACCTTC. Amino acid sequence: CASTPGEGYGYTF. The chain uses TRBV5-1 and TRBJ1-2, with D perhaps matching TRBD1 (6 bases). The CDR3 runs to 13 residues. V lost 6 bases, J lost 5 bases, and 14 bases lay in between. Germline CDR1 SGHRS, CDR2 YFSETQ.

This clonotype has just a few counts. The genes are TRBV27 and TRBJ2-7, with 9 bases matching TRBD1. J gave up 1 base and V 2 bases, and 3 bases lay outside the gene matches. Germline V CDR1 and CDR2: MNHEY, SMNVEV (reference sequence). This CDR3 is built from 15 residues. The CDR3 spells CASSLKDRGSYEQYF. CDR3 DNA sequence: TGTGCCAGCAGTTTAAAGGACAGGGGATCCTACGAGCAGTACTTC.

The chain carries TRBV20-1 and TRBJ1-2; 7 bases fit TRBD1. Germline V gives CDR1 DFQATT, CDR2 SNEGSKA (reference sequence). This CDR3 region has 14 residues. Trimming removed 0 bases from V and 4 bases from J; junction bases left unmatched: 5. The CDR3 nucleotides read TGCAGTGCTAGAGATGCAGGGGGAGGCTATGGCTACACCTTC. Protein: CSARDAGGGYGYTF.

This rearrangement joins TRBV30 to TRBJ2-7, with 8 bases matching TRBD1. Per the germline V gene, CDR1 is GTSNPN and CDR2 is SVGIG (reference sequence). The CDR3 is made up of 13 amino acids. V lost 5 bases and J lost 0; bases outside the gene matches: 3. CDR3 DNA sequence: TGTGCCTGGGACAGGGGCAACTCCTACGAGCAGTACTTC. It translates to CAWDRGNSYEQYF.

This clonotype turned up a few times. The chain has TRBV18 and TRBJ2-2; D is unclear. The length of the CDR3 is 14 residues. Germline CDR1 and CDR2: KGHSH and LQKENI. The V end lost 0 bases, the J end lost 4 bases, and 6 bases lay between the germline ends. The CDR3: CASSPPSRTGELFF. CDR3 coding DNA: TGTGCCAGCTCACCACCAAGCCGCACCGGGGAGCTGTTTTTT.

This CDR3 reads CASSPHDGGNYNEQFF. Written as DNA, the CDR3 is TGTGCCAGCAGCCCCCACGACGGGGGGAACTACAATGAGCAGTTCTTC. The chain recombines TRBV7-9 with TRBJ2-1, with 7 bases identical to TRBD2. This CDR3 has 16 residues. J gave up 3 bases and V 5 bases, and 10 bases lay outside the gene matches. Germline V gives CDR1 SEHNR, CDR2 FQNEAQ (reference sequence).

The sample holds one count of this clonotype. The V gene is TRBV28, the J gene TRBJ2-1; D perhaps matches TRBD1 (6 bases). CDR1 is MDHEN and CDR2 is SYDVKM in the germline V gene. Trimming took off 6 bases at V and 16 bases at J, with 13 bases between the two ends. The CDR3 has 10 amino acids. DNA for the CDR3: TGTGCCAGCAGCTCCGACAGGCCCTTCTTC. It is translated as CASSSDRPFF.

The V and J genes are TRBV12-3 or TRBV12-4 and TRBJ2-2; D gene unclear. This CDR3 region has 17 residues. The ends were cut back, 7 bases at V and 1 base at J, with 19 bases in the middle. Here the CDR3 DNA reads TGTGCCAGCAACCCTCCATACGGCAGGTGGAACACCGGGGAGCTGTTTTTT. This encodes CASNPPYGRWNTGELFF.

This clonotype was counted a few times. The V gene is TRBV6-1, the J gene TRBJ2-1; TRBD1 agrees at 8 bases. The germline V gene encodes CDR1 MNHNS and CDR2 SASEGT. The V and J ends lost 6 bases and 5 bases, in that order; junction bases with no gene match: 12. The length of the CDR3 is 16 residues. CDR3 amino acids: CASSPWGRGPNNEQFF. CDR3 in DNA: TGTGCCAGCAGCCCTTGGGGCAGGGGGCCCAACAATGAGCAGTTCTTC.

The chain employs TRBV6-5 and TRBJ2-5; D not certain. CDR3 size: 14 residues. Germline V gene lookup returns CDR1 MNHEY and CDR2 SVGAGI. The germline V and J ends were trimmed by 4 bases and 5 bases, with 14 bases remaining between them. The CDR3 protein is CASSSQVDGETQYF. The CDR3 DNA sequence: TGTGCCAGCAGTTCCCAGGTCGATGGGGAGACCCAGTACTTC.

Only a few counts were recorded for this clonotype. The V and J genes are TRBV12-3 or TRBV12-4 and TRBJ2-1; 8 nucleotides agree with TRBD2. The CDR3 contains 16 residues. The trim removed 7 bases at V and 1 base at J, leaving 9 bases unmatched. CDR3 region: CASTPIGGVSYNEQFF. In DNA, the CDR3 is TGTGCCAGCACCCCCATCGGGGGGGTTTCCTACAATGAGCAGTTCTTC.